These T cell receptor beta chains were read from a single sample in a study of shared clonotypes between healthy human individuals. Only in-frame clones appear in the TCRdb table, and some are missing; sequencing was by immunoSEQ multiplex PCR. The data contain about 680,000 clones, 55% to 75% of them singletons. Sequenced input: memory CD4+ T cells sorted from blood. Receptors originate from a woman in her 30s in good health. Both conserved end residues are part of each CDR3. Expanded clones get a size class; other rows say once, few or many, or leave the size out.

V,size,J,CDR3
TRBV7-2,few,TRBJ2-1,CASSVREGGANEQFF
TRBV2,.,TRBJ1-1,CASSRDRTANTEAFF
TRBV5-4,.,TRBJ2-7,CASSLREGNYEQYF
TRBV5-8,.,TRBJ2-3,CASSLASLDTQYF
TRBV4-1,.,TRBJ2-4,CASSHLSPAKNIQYF
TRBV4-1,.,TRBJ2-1,CASSQEGTSGTYNEQFF
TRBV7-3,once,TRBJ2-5,CASSKGSQETQYF
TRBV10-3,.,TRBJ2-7,CAIRGAGAHEQYF
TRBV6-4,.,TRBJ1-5,CASSGRVNRNQPQHF
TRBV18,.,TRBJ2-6,CASSPQEGRGANVLTF
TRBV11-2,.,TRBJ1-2,CASSLGWTASPYGYTF
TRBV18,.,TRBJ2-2,CASSPRAGAFEDTGELFF
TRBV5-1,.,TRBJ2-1,CASSLGTSANEQFF
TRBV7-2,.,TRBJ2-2,CASSFPGELFF
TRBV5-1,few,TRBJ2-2,CASRLTGGTGELFF
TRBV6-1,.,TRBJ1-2,CASSSGTANYGYTF
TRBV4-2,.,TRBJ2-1,CASSLEGGFYNEQFF
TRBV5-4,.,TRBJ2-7,CASSSGTSGYEQYF
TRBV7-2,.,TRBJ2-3,CASSSYQSTDTQYF
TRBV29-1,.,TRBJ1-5,CSVNRGGNQPQHF
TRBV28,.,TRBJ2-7,CASTWDGSYEQYF
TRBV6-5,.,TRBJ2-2,CASSYSRGGTGELFF
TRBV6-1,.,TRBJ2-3,CASSAKIAVQGTQYF
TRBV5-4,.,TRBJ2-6,CASSLEPSAGWSSGANVLTF
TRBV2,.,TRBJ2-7,CASSDLPGTGYNEQYF
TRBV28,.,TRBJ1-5,CASSTNQPQHF
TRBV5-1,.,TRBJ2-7,CASSLSSSENEQYF
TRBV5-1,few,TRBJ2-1,CASSLDLSSYNEQFF
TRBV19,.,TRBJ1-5,CASSIYTKGGQPQHF
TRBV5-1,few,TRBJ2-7,CASSLNVGSPTYEQYF
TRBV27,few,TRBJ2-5,CASSAEYQETQYF
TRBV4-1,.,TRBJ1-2,CASSQDSSGFRGRGSYTF
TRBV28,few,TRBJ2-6,CATVEGEASGANVLTF
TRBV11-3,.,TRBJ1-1,CASSLREGAEAFF
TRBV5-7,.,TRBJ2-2,CANPLLRLDTTGELFF
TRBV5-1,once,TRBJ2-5,CASSLVVGTSGRETQYF
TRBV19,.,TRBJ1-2,CASSMGLNYGYTF
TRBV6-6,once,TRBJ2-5,CASSYSSRVETQYF
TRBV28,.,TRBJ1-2,CASSLPTGGVYGYTF
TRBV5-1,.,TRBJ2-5,CASSLAPGREETQYF